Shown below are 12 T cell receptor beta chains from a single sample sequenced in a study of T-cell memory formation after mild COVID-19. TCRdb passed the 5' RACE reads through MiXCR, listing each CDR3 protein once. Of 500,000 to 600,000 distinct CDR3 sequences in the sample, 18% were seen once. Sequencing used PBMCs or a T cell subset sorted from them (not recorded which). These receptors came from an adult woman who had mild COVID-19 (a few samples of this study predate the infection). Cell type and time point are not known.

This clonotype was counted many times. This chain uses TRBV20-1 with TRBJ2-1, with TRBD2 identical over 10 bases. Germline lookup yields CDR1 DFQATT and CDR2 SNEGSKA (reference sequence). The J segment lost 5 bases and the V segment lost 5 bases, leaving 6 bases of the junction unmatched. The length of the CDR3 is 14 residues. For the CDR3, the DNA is TGCAGTGCTGGTCCTAGCGGGAGCCACAATGAGCAGTTCTTC. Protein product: CSAGPSGSHNEQFF.

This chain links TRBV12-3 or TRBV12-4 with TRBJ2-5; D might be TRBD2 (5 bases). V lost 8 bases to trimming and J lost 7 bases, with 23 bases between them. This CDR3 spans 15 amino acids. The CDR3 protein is CASYAQIGRGATQYF. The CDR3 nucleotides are TGTGCCAGCTATGCTCAAATTGGCCGGGGAGCGACCCAGTACTTC.

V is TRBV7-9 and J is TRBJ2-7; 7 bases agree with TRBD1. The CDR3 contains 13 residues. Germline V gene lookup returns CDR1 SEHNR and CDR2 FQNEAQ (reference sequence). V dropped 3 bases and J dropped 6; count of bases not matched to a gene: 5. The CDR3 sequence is CASSLTGSIEQYF. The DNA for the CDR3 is TGTGCCAGCAGCTTGACAGGGAGCATCGAGCAGTACTTC.

The CDR3 nucleotides read TGTGCCAGCAGCTTTTGGGGGGGCAACACAGATACGCAGTATTTT. Its protein product is CASSFWGGNTDTQYF. The chain is built from TRBV7-3 and TRBJ2-3; D might be TRBD2 (7 bases). This CDR3 has 15 residues. Germline assignment: CDR1 SGHTA and CDR2 FQGTGA. Trimming removed 3 bases from V and 2 bases from J, with 12 bases in between.

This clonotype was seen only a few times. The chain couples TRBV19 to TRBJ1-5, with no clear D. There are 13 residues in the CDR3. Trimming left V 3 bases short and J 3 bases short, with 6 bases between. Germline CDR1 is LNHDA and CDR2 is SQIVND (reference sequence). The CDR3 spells CASSIQDNQPQHF. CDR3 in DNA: TGTGCCAGTAGTATTCAAGACAATCAGCCCCAGCATTTT.

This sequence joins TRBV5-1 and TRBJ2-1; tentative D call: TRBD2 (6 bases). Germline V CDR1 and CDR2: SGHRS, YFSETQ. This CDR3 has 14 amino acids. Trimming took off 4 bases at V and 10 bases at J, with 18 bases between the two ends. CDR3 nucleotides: TGCGCCAGCAGCGCCGCGGGGCCTTCGGGGGAGCAGTTCTTC. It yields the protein CASSAAGPSGEQFF.

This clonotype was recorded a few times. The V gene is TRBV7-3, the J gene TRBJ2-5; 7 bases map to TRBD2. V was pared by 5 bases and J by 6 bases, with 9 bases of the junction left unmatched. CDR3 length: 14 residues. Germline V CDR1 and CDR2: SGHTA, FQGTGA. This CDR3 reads CASSGTGGIKTQYF. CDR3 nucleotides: TGTGCCAGCAGCGGAACGGGGGGTATCAAGACCCAGTACTTC.

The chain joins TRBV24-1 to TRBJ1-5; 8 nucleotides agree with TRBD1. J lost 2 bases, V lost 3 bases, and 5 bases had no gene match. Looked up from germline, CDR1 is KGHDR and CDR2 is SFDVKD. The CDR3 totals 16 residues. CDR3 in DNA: TGTGCCACCAGTGATGCCTCAGGGGGCGGCAATCAGCCCCAGCATTTT. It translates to CATSDASGGGNQPQHF.

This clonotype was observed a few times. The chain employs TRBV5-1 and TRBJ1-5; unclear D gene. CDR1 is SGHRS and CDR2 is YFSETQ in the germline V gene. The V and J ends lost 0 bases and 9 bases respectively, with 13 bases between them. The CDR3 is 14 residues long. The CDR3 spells CASSLAPEEGPQHF. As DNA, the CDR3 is TGCGCCAGCAGCTTGGCCCCCGAGGAAGGGCCCCAGCATTTT.

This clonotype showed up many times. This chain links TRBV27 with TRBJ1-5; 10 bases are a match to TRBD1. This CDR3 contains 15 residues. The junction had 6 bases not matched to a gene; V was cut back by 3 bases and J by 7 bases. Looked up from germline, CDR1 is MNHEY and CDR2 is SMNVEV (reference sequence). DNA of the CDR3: TGTGCCAGCAGTTTTACCCAGACAGGGGGCCAGCCCCAGCATTTT. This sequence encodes CASSFTQTGGQPQHF.

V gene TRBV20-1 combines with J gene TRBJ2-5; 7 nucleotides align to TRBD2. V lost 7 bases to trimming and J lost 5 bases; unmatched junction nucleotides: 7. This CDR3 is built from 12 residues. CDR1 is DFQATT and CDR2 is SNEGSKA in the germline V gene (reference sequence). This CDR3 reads CSGAGSRETQYF. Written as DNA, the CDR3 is TGCAGTGGAGCGGGGTCTCGTGAGACCCAGTACTTC.

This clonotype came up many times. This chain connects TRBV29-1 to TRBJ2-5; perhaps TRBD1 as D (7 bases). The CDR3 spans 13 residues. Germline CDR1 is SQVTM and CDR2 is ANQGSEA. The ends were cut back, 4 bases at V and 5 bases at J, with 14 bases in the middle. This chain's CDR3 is CSVAEGAGETQYF. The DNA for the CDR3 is TGCAGCGTTGCGGAGGGGGCTGGGGAGACCCAGTACTTC. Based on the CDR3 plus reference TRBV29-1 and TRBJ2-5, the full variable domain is SAVISQKPSRDICQRGTSLTIQCQVDSQVTMMFWYRQQPGQSLTLIATANQGSEATYESGFVIDKFPISRPNLTFSTLTVSNMSPEDSSIYLCSVAEGAGETQYFGPGTRLLVL.